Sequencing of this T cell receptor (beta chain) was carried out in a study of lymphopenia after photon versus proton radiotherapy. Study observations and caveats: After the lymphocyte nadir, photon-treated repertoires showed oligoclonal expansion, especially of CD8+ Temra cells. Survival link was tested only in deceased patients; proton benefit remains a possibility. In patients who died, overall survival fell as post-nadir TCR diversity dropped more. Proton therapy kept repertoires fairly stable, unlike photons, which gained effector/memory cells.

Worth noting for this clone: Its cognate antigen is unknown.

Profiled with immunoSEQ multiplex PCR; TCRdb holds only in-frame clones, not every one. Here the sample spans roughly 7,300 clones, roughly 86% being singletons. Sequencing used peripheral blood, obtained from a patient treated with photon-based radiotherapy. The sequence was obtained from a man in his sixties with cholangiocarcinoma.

CDR3 DNA sequence: TGTGCCAGCAACGGACAGGGGCATGGCTACACCTTC. Its protein product is CASNGQGHGYTF. V and J are TRBV28 and TRBJ1-2, with 9 bases fitting TRBD1. This CDR3 is built from 12 residues. Per the germline V gene, CDR1 is MDHEN and CDR2 is SYDVKM. Trimming took 7 bases from V and 6 from J; bases not matched to a gene: 3.